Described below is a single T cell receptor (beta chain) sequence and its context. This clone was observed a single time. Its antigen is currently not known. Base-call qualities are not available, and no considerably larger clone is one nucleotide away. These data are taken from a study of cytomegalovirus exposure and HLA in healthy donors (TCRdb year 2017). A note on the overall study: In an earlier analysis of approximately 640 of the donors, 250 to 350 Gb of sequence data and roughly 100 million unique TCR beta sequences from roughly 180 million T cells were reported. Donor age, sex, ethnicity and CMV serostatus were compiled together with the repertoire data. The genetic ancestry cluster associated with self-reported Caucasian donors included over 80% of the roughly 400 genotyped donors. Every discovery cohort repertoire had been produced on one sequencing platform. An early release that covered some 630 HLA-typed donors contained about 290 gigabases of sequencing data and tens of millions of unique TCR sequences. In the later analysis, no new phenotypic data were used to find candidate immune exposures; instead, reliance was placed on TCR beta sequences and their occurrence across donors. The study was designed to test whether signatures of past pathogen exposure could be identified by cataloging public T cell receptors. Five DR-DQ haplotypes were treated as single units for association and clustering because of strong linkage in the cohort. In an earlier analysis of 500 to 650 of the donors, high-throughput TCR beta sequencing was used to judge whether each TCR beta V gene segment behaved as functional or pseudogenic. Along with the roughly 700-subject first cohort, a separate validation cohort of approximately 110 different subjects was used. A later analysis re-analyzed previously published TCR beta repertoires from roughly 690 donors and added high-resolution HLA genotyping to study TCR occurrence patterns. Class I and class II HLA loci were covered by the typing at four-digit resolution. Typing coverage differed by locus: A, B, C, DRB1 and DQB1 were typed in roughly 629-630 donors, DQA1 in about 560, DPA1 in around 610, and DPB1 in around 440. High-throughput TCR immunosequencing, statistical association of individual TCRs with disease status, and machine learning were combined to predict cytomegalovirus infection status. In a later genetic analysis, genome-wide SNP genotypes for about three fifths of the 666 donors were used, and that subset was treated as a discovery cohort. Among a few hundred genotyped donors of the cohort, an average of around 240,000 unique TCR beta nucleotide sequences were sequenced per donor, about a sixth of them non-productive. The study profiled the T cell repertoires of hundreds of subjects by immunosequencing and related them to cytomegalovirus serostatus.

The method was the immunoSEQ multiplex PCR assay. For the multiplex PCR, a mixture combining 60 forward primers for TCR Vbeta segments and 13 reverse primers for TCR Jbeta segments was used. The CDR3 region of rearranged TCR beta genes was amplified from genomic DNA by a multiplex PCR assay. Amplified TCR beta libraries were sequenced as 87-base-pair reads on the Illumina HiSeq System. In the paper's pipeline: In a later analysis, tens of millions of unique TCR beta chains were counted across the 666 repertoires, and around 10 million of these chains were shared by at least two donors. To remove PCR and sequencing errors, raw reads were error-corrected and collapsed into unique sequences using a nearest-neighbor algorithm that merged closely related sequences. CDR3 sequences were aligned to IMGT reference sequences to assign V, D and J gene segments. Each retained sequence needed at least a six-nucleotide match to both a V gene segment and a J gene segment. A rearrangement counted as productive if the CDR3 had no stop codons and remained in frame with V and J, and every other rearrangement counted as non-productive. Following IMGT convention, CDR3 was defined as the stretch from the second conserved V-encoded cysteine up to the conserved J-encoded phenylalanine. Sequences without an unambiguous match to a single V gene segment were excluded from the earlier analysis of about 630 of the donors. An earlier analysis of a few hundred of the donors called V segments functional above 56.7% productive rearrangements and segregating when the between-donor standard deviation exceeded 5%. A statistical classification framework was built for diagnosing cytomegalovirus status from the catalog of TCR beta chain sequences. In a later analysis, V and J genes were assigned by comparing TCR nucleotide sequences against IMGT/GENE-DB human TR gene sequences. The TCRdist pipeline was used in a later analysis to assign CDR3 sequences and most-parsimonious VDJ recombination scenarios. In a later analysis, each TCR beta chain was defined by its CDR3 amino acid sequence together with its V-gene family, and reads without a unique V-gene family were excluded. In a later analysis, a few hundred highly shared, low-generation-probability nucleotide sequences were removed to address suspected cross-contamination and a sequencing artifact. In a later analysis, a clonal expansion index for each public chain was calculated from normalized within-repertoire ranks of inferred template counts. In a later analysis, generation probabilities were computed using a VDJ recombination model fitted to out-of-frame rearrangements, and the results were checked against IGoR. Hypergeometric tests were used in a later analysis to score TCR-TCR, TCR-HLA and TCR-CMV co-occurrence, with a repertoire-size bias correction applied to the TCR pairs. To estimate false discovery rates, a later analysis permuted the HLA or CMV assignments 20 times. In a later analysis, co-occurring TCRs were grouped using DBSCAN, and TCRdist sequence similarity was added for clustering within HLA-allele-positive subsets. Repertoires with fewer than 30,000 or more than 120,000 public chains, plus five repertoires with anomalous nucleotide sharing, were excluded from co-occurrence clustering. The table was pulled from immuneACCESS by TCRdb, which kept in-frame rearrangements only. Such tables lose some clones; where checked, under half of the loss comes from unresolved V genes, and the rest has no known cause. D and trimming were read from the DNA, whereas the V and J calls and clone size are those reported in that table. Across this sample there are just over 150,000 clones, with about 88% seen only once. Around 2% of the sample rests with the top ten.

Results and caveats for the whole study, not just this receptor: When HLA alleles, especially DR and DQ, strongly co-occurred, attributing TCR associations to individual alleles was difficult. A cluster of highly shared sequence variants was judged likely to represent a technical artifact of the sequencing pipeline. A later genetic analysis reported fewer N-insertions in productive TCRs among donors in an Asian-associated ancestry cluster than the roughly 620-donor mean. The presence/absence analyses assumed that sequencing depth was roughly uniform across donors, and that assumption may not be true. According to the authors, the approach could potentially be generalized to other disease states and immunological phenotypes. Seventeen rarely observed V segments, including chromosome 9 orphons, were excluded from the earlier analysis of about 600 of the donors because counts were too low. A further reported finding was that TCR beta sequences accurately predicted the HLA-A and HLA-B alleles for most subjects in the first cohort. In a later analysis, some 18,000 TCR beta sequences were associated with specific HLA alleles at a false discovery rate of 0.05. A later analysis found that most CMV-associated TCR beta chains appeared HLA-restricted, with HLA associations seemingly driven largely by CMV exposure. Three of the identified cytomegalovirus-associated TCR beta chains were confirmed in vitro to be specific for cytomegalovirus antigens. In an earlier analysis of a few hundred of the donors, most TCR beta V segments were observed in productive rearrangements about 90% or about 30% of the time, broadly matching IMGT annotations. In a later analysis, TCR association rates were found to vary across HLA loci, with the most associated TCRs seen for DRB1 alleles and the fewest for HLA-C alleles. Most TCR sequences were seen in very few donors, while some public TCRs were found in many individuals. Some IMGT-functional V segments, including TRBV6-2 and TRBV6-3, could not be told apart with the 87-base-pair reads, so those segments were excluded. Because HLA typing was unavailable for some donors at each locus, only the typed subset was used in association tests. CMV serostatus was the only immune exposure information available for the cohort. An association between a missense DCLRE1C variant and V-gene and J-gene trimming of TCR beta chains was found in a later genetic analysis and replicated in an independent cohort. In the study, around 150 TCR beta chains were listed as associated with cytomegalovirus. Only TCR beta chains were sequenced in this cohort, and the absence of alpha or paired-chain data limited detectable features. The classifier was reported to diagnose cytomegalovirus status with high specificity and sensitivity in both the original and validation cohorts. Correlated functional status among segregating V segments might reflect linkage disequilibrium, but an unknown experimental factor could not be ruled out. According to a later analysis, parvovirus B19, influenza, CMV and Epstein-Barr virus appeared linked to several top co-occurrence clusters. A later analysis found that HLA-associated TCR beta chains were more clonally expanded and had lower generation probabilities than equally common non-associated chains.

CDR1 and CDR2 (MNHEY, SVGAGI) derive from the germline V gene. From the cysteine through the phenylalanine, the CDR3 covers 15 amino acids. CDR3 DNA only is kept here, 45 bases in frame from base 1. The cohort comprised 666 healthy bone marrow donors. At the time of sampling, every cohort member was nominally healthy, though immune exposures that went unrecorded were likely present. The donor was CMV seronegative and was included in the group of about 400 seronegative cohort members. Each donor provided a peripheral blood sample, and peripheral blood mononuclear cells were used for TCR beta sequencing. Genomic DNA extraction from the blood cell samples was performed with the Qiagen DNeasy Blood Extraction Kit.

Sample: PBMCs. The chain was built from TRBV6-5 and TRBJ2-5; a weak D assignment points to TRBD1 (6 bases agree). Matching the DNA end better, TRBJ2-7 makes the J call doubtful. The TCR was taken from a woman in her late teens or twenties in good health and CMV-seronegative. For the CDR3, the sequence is CASSYSYRAGYEQYF. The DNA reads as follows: TGTGCCAGCAGTTACTCCTACAGGGCGGGCTACGAGCAGTACTTC.